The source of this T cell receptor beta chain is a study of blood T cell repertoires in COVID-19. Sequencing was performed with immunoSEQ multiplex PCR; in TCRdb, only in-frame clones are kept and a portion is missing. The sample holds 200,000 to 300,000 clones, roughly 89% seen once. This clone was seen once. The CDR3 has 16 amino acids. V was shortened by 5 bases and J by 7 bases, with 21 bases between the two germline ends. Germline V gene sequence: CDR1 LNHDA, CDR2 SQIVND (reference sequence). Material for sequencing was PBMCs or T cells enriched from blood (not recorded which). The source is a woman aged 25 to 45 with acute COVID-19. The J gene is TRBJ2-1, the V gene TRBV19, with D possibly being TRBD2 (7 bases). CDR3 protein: CASSLYWGGAGNEQFF. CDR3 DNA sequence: TGTGCCAGTAGTCTTTACTGGGGGGGGGCCGGGAATGAGCAGTTCTTC.